The clone carrying this T cell receptor beta chain was counted only a few times. Antigen unknown. This sample is drawn from a study of beta chain features in type 1 diabetes. Study-level points and caveats: In all four CD4+ subsets, TCRB CDR3 length was significantly, moderately reduced in type 1 diabetes.

The entirety of the isolated RNA underwent reverse transcription, so expressed TCRB transcripts were sequenced. Only in-frame clones appear in the TCRdb table, and some are missing; sequencing was by immunoSEQ multiplex PCR. The sample holds 600,000 to 700,000 clones; over 10% are singletons and the top ten take roughly 0.12%. Germline V gives CDR1 SEHNR, CDR2 FQNEAQ (reference sequence). The CDR3 is 12 residues long. V lost 8 bases and J lost 4, with 12 bases in between. Researchers reported sorting CD4+ naive, central memory, regulatory and stem cell-like memory cells via CD45RO/CCR7/CD25/CD127/CD95/CD27.

This sequence originates from a man aged 30-40 years with type 1 diabetes. V and J are TRBV7-9 and TRBJ2-7; a possible D gene is TRBD1 (5 bases). The source material was naive CD4+ T cells from blood. The CDR3 spells CASVGASYEQYF. The DNA for the CDR3 is TGTGCCAGCGTAGGGGCTTCGTACGAGCAGTACTTC. The full variable domain, its missing parts supplied by reference TRBV7-9 and TRBJ2-7, is DTGVSQNPRHKITKRGQNVTFRCDPISEHNRLYWYRQTLGQGPEFLTYFQNEAQLEKSRLLSDRFSAERPKGSFSTLEIQRTEQGDSAMYLCASVGASYEQYFGPGTRLTVT.